The 2 T cell receptor beta chains reported below all come from one sample, sequenced in a study of blood T cells in healthy people across ages. With a J-beta primer mix and a sample-barcoded 5' primer, a second PCR ran roughly 6 to 11 cycles. TCRdb ran MiXCR on the 5' RACE reads and lists one entry per CDR3 protein. The sample carries 920,000 or so distinct CDR3 sequences, 45% recorded once. Sequenced material: blood. These receptors originate from a woman aged 60 to 75 in good health.

This clonotype was detected a few times. CDR3 in amino acids: CASSTYSGREYF. CDR3 DNA sequence: TGTGCCAGCAGTACCTATAGCGGGAGGGAGTACTTC. V and J are TRBV6-2 or TRBV6-3 and TRBJ2-7; 11 bases line up with TRBD2. Germline trimming cut 5 bases from V and 11 bases from J; bases unmatched to any gene: 5. CDR3 length equals 12 residues. Germline V gene sequence: CDR1 MNHEY, CDR2 SVGEGT.

The V call is TRBV29-1, the J call TRBJ2-5, with D perhaps matching TRBD2 (6 bases). The DNA matches TRBJ2-7 better at its end, which makes the J call doubtful. Germline CDR1 SQVTM, CDR2 ANQGSEA. The CDR3 covers 14 residues. The CDR3, as DNA: TGCAGCGTTCTCCCCCCGGGAGTGCGCCACGAGCAGTACTTC. This encodes CSVLPPGVRHEQYF.